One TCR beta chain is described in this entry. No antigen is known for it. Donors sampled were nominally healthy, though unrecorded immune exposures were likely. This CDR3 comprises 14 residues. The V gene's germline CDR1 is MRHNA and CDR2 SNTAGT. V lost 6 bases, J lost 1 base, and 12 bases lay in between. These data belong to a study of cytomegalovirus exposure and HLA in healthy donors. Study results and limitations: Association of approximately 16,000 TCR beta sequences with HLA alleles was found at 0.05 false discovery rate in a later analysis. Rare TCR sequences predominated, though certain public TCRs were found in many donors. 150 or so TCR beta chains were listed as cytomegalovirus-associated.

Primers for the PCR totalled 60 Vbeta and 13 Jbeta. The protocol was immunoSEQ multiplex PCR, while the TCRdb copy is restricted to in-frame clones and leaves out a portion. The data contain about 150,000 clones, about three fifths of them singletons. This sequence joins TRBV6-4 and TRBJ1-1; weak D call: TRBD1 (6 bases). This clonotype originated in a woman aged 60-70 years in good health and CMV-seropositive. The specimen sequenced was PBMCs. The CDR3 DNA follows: TGTGCCAGCAGACCGGACAGCTCGAACACTGAAGCTTTCTTT. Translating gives CASRPDSSNTEAFF.